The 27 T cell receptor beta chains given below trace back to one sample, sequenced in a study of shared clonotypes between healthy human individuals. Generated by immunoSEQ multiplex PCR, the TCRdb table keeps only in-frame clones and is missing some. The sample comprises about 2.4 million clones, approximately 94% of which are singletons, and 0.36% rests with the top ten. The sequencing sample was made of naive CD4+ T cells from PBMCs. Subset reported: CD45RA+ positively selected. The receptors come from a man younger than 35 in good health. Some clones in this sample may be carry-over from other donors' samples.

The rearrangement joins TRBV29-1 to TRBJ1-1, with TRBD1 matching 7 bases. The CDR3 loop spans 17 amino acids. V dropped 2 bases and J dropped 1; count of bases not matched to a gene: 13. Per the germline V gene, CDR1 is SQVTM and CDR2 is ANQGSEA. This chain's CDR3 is CSVERSPQTGANTEAFF. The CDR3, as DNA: TGCAGCGTTGAAAGATCTCCCCAAACAGGGGCGAACACTGAAGCTTTCTTT.

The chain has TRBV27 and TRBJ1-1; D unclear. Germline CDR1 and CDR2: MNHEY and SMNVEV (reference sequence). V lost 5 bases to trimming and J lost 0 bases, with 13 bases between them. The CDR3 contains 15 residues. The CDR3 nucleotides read TGTGCCAGCAGTGCTGAGGCAGGTATGAACACTGAAGCTTTCTTT. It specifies CASSAEAGMNTEAFF.

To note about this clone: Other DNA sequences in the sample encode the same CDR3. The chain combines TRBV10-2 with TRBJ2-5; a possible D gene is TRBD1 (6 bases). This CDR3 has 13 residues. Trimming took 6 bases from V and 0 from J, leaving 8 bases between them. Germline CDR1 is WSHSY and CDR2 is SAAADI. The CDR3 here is CASRRQDQETQYF. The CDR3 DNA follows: TGCGCCAGCAGGAGACAGGACCAAGAGACCCAGTACTTC.

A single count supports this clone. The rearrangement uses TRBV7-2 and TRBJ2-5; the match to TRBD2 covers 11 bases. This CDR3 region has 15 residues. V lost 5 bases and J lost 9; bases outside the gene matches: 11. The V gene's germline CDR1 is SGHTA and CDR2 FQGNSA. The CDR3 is CASSVTSGTGAAQYF. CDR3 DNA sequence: TGTGCCAGCAGCGTGACTAGCGGGACCGGAGCAGCCCAGTACTTC.

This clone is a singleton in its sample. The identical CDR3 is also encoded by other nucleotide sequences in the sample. CDR3 DNA sequence: TGTGCCAGCAGTTATACCGGGGGACGATCCTACAATGAGCAGTTCTTC. Protein product: CASSYTGGRSYNEQFF. The chain carries TRBV6-5 and TRBJ2-1; a possible D gene is TRBD2 (6 bases). V lost 3 bases, J lost 1 base, and 13 bases lay in between. CDR1 and CDR2 (germline): MNHEY, SVGAGI. The CDR3 spans 16 residues.

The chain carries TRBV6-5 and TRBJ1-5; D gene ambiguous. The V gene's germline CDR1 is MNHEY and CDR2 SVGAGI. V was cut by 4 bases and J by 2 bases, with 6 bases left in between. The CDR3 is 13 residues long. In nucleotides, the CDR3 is TGTGCCAGCAGTTTGAGTGGCAATCAGCCCCAGCATTTT. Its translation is CASSLSGNQPQHF.

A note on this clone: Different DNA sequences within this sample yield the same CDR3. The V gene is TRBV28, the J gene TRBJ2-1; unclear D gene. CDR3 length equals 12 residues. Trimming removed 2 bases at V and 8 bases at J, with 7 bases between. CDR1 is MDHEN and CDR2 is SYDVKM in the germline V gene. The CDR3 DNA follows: TGTGCCAGCAGTTTAGGAAGTTATGAGCAGTTCTTC. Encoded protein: CASSLGSYEQFF.

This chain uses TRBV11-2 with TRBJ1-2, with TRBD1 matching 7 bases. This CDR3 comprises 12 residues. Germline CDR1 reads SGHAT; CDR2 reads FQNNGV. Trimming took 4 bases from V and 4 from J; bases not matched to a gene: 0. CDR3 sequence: CASSWDSYGYTF. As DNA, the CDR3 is TGTGCCAGCAGCTGGGACAGCTATGGCTACACCTTC.

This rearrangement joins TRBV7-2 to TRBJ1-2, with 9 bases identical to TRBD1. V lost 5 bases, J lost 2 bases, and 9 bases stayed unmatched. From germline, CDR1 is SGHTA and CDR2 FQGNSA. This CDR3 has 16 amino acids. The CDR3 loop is CASSHVPGQGNYGYTF. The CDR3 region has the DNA TGTGCCAGCAGCCACGTCCCGGGACAGGGAAACTATGGCTACACCTTC.

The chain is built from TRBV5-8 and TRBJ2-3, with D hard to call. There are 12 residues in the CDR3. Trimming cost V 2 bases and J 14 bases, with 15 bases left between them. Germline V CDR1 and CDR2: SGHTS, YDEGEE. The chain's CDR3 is CASSFQAPRMYF. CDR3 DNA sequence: TGTGCCAGCAGCTTTCAGGCCCCCCGAATGTATTTT.

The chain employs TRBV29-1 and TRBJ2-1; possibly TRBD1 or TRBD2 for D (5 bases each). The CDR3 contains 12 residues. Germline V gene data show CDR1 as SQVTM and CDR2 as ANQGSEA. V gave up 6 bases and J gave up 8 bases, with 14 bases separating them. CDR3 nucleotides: TGCAGCGTGAATGACGGGACCGATGAGCAGTTCTTC. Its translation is CSVNDGTDEQFF.

The CDR3 region has the DNA TGTGCCAGCAGCACGCAGGGACAGGGATTAGATGAGCAGTTCTTC. As protein: CASSTQGQGLDEQFF. The V and J genes are TRBV21-1 and TRBJ2-1; TRBD1 is the table's D call, not checked against the DNA. TRBV21-1 is tagged as a pseudogene. The CDR3 covers 15 residues.

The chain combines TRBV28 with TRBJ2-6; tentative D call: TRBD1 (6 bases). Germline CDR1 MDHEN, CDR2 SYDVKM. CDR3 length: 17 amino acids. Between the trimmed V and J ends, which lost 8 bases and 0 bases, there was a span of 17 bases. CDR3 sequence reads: CASAQGTESSGANVLTF. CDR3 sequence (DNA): TGTGCCAGCGCCCAGGGGACCGAGAGCTCTGGGGCCAACGTCCTGACTTTC.

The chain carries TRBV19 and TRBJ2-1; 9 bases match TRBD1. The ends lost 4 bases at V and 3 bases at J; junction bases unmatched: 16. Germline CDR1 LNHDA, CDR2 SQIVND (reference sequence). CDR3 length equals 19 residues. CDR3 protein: CASSTRSPGTGKGYNEQFF. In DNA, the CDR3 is TGTGCCAGTAGTACCCGATCACCAGGGACAGGGAAAGGCTACAATGAGCAGTTCTTC. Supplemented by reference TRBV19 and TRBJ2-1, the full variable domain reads DGGITQSPKYLFRKEGQNVTLSCEQNLNHDAMYWYRQDPGQGLRLIYYSQIVNDFQKGDIAEGYSVSREKKESFPLTVTSAQKNPTAFYLCASSTRSPGTGKGYNEQFFGPGTRLTVL.

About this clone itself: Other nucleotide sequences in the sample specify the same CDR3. The CDR3 loop reads CASSPQGSGANVLTF. The CDR3 nucleotides read TGTGCCAGCAGTCCTCAGGGGTCTGGGGCCAACGTCCTGACTTTC. V is TRBV27 and J is TRBJ2-6; TRBD1 is a possible D gene (6 bases). This CDR3 has 15 amino acids. Germline values: CDR1 MNHEY, CDR2 SMNVEV (reference sequence). Trimming shortened V by 5 bases and J by 1 base, and 9 bases separated the two germline ends.

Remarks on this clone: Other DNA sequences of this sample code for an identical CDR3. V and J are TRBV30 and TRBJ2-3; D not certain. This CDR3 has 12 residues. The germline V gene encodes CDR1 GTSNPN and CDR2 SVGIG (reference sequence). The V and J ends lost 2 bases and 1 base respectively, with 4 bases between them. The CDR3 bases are TGTGCCTGGAGTCCCGGCACAGATACGCAGTATTTT. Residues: CAWSPGTDTQYF.

The DNA of the CDR3 is TGTGCCAGCAGACGTGACAGACCCAATGAGCAGTTCTTC. Residues: CASRRDRPNEQFF. V usage is TRBV7-2 and J usage is TRBJ2-1; a possible D gene is TRBD1 (5 bases). The V end lost 6 bases, the J end lost 6 bases, and 12 bases lay between the germline ends. This CDR3 is 13 amino acids long. CDR1 and CDR2 from the germline V gene are SGHTA and FQGNSA.

In DNA, the CDR3 is TGTGCCAGCAGTTACCGGACTAGCGCAACTAACAATGAGCAGTTCTTC. Translated, it gives CASSYRTSATNNEQFF. V and J are TRBV6-5 and TRBJ2-1, with 9 bases aligning to TRBD2. From germline, CDR1 is MNHEY and CDR2 SVGAGI. V lost 2 bases, J lost 5 bases, and 7 bases stayed unmatched. The CDR3 has 16 residues.

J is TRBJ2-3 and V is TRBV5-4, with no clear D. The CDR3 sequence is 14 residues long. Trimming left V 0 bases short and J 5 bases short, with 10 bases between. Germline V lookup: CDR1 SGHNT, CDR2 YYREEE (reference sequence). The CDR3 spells CASSLAAELDTQYF. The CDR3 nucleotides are TGTGCCAGCAGCTTGGCCGCCGAACTAGATACGCAGTATTTT.

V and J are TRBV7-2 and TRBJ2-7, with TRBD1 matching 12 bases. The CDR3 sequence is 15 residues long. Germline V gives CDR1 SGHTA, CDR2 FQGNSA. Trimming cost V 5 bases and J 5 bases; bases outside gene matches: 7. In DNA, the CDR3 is TGTGCCAGCAGCCCTAGGGACAGGGGGCTAAACGAGCAGTACTTC. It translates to CASSPRDRGLNEQYF. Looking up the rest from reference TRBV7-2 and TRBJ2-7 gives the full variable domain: GAGVSQSPSNKVTEKGKDVELRCDPISGHTALYWYRQSLGQGLEFLIYFQGNSAPDKSGLPSDRFSAERTGGSVSTLTIQRTQQEDSAVYLCASSPRDRGLNEQYFGPGTRLTVT.

The CDR3 sequence is CASSPLLEADGELFF. DNA for the CDR3: TGTGCCAGCTCACCCCTCCTAGAAGCGGACGGGGAGCTGTTTTTT. The chain uses TRBV18 and TRBJ2-2; D is possibly TRBD2 (5 bases). This CDR3 is built from 15 residues. Between the trimmed V and J ends, which lost 3 bases and 7 bases, there was a span of 15 bases. CDR1 and CDR2 (germline): KGHSH, LQKENI.

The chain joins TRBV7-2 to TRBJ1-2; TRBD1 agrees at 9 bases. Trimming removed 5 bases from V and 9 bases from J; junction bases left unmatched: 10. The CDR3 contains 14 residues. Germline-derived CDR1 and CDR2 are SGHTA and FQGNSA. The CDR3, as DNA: TGTGCCAGCAGCCTTGACAGGGGGAGTAATAGCTACACCTTC. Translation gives CASSLDRGSNSYTF. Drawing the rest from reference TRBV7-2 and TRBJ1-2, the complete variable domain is GAGVSQSPSNKVTEKGKDVELRCDPISGHTALYWYRQSLGQGLEFLIYFQGNSAPDKSGLPSDRFSAERTGGSVSTLTIQRTQQEDSAVYLCASSLDRGSNSYTFGSGTRLTVV.

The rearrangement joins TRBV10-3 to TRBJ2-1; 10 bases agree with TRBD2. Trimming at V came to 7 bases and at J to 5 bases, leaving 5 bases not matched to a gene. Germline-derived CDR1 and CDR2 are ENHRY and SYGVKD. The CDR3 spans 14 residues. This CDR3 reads CAITQAGGDNEQFF. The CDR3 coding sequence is TGTGCCATCACCCAAGCGGGGGGGGACAATGAGCAGTTCTTC.

CDR3 sequence: CARSLATTEIPYANTGELFF. The CDR3 nucleotides are TGTGCCAGAAGCTTGGCCACAACGGAGATCCCGTACGCGAACACCGGGGAGCTGTTTTTT. The gene calls are TRBV5-3 and TRBJ2-2; D uncertain. TRBV5-3 is given ORF status, its function remaining uncertain. With 0 bases removed from V and 0 bases from J, the gap between germline ends came to 21 bases. This CDR3 has 20 amino acids.

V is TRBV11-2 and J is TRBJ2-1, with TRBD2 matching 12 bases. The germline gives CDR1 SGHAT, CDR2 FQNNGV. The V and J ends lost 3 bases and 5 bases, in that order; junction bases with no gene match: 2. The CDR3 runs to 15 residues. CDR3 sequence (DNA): TGTGCCAGCAGCTTTCGGACTAGCGGGAACAATGAGCAGTTCTTC. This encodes CASSFRTSGNNEQFF.

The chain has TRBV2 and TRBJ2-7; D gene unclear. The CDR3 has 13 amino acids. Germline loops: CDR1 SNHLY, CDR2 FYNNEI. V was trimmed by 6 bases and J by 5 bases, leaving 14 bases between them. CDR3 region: CASRVQGPHEQYF. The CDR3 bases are TGTGCCAGCAGGGTTCAAGGGCCCCACGAGCAGTACTTC.

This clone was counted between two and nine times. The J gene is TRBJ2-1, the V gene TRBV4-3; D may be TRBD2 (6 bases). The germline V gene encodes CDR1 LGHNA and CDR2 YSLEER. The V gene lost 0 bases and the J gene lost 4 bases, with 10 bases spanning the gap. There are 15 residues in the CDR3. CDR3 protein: CASSQDAGPYNEQFF. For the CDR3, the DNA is TGCGCCAGCAGCCAAGATGCGGGGCCGTACAATGAGCAGTTCTTC.